Each of the 2 T cell receptor beta chains below was sequenced from the same sample in a study of OX40 agonist ivuxolimab in advanced cancers. Method: immunoSEQ multiplex PCR; TCRdb's copy keeps in-frame clones and lacks some. Of just over 30,000 clones listed, 80% to 90% are singletons. The input for sequencing was CD4+ or CD8+ T cells sorted from blood, taken in a trial of the OX40 agonist ivuxolimab. The receptors come from an adult with an advanced solid tumor such as melanoma, head and neck, liver or kidney cancer.

This clone has just a few counts. The chain recombines TRBV4-3 with TRBJ1-3; a weak D match, TRBD1 (5 bases). V was clipped by 6 bases and J by 8 bases, with 14 bases between them. This CDR3 is built from 13 residues. The germline V gene encodes CDR1 LGHNA and CDR2 YSLEER. The CDR3 coding sequence is TGCGCCAGCAGTCCGGGACTCGGGGACACCATATATTTT. It is translated as CASSPGLGDTIYF.

The chain joins TRBV6-6 to TRBJ1-6, with TRBD1 matching 8 bases. Unmatched junction bases numbered 10, after V lost 7 bases and J lost 8 bases. Germline V lookup: CDR1 MNHNY, CDR2 SVGAGI (reference sequence). The CDR3 runs to 15 residues. The CDR3 sequence is CASTRGLGLDSPLHF. CDR3 nucleotides: TGTGCCAGCACCAGGGGGCTTGGTTTGGATTCACCCCTCCACTTT.